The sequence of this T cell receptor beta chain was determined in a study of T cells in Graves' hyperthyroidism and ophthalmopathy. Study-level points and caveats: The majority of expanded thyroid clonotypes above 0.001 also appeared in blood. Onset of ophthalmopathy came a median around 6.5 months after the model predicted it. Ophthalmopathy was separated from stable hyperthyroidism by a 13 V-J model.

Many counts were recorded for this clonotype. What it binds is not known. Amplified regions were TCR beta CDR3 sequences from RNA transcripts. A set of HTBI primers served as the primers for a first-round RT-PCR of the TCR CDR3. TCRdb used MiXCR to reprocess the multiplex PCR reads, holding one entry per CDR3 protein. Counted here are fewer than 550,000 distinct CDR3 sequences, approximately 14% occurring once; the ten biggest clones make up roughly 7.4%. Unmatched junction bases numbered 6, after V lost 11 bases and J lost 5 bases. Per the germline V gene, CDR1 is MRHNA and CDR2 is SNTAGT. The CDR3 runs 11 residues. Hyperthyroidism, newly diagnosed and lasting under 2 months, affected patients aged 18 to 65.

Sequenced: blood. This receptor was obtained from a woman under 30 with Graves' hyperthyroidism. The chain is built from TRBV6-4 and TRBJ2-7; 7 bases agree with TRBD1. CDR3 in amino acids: CAGYRGHEQYF. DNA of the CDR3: TGTGCCGGATACAGGGGCCACGAGCAGTACTTC.